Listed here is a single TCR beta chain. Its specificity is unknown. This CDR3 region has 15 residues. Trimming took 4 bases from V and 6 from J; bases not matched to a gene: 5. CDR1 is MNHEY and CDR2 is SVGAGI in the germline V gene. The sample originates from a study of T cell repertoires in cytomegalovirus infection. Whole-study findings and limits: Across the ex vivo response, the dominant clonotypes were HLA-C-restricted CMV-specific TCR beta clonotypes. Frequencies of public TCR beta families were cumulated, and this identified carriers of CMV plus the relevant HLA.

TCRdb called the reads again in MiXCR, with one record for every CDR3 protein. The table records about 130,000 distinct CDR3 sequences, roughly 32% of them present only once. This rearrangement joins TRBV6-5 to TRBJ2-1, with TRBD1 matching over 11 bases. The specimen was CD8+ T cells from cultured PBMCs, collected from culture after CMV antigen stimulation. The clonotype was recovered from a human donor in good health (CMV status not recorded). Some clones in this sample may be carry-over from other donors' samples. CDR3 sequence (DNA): TGTGCCAGCAGTTCCCCCGGGACAGGGGGCAATGAGCAGTTCTTC. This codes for CASSSPGTGGNEQFF.